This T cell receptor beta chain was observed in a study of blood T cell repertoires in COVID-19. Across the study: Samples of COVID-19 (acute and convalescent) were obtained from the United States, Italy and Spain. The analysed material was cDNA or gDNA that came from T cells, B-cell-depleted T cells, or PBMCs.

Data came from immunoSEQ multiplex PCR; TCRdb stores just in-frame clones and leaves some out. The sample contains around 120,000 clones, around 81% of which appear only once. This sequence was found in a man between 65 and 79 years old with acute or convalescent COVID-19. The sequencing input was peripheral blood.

CDR3: CASSLTTGSREKLFF. The CDR3 DNA is TGTGCCAGCAGTTTGACGACAGGGAGTCGCGAAAAACTGTTTTTT. V gene TRBV5-4 combines with J gene TRBJ1-4; 7 bases match TRBD1. CDR1 and CDR2 (germline): SGHNT, YYREEE (reference sequence). Trimming at V came to 5 bases and at J to 8 bases, leaving 12 bases not matched to a gene. The CDR3 spans 15 residues.